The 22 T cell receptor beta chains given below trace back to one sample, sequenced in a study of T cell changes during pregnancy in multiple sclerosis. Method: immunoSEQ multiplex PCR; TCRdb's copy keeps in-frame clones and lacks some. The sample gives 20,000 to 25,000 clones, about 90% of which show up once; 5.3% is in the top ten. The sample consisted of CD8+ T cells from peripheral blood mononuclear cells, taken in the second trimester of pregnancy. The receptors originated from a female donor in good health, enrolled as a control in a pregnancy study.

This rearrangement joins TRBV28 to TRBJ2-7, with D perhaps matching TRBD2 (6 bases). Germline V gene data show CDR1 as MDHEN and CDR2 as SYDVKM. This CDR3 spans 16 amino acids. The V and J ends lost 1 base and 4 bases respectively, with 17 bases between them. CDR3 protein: CASSLFGGEAYYEQYF. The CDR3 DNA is TGTGCCAGCAGTTTATTTGGTGGGGAGGCTTATTACGAGCAGTACTTC.

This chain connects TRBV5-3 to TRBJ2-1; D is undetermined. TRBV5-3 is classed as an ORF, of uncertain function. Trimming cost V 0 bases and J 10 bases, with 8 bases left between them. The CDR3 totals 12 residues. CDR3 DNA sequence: TGTGCCAGAAGCTTGGCAGCCAGGGAGCAGTTCTTC. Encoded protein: CARSLAAREQFF.

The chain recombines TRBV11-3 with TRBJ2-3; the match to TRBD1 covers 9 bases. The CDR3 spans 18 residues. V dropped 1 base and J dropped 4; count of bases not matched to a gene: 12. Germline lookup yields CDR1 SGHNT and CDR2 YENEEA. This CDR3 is CASSLGGRDREIPDTQYF. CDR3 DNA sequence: TGTGCCAGCAGCTTAGGGGGCCGGGACAGGGAGATCCCAGATACGCAGTATTTT.

The chain's CDR3 is CASSDPPGLAGGADTQYF. CDR3 nucleotide sequence: TGTGCCAGCAGCGACCCCCCGGGGCTAGCGGGAGGGGCAGATACGCAGTATTTT. This chain links TRBV27 with TRBJ2-3; TRBD2 matches at 12 bases. Germline CDR1 and CDR2: MNHEY and SMNVEV (reference sequence). This CDR3 comprises 18 residues. Trimming took 6 bases from V and 4 from J; bases not matched to a gene: 14.

CDR3 loop: CASSPPFNEQFF. The CDR3 DNA reads as TGTGCCAGCAGCCCCCCCTTTAATGAGCAGTTCTTC. The chain links TRBV9 to TRBJ2-1; unclear D gene. Trimming stripped 4 bases from V and 7 bases from J, with 9 bases between. This CDR3 has 12 residues. CDR1 is SGDLS, CDR2 YYNGEE, per germline. The complete variable domain, with remaining parts taken from reference TRBV9 and TRBJ2-1, reads DSGVTQTPKHLITATGQRVTLRCSPRSGDLSVYWYQQSLDQGLQFLIQYYNGEERAKGNILERFSAQQFPDLHSELNLSSLELGDSALYFCASSPPFNEQFFGPGTRLTVL.

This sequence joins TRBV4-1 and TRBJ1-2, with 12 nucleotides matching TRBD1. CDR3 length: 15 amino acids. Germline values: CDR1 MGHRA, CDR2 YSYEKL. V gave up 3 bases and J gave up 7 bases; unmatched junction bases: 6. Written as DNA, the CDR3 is TGCGCCAGCAGCCAGGAGGGACAGGGGGCGTTTGGCTACACCTTC. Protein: CASSQEGQGAFGYTF.

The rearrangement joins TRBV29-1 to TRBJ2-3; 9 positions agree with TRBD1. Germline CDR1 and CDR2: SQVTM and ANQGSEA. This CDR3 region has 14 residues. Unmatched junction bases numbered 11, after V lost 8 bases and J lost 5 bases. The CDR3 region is CSIRTGAPLDTQYF. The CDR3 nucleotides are TGCAGCATAAGGACAGGGGCACCCCTAGATACGCAGTATTTT.

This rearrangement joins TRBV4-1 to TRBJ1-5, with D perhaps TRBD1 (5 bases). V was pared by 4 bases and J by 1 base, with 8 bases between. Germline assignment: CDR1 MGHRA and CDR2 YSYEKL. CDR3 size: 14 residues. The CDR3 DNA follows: TGCGCCAGCAGCCCCACAGGCAGCAATCAGCCCCAGCATTTT. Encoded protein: CASSPTGSNQPQHF.

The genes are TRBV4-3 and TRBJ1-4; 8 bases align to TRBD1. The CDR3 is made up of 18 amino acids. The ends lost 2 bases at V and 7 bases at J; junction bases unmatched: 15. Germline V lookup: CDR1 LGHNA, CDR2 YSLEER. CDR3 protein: CASSQYGQGRGISEKLFF. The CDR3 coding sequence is TGCGCCAGCAGCCAATATGGACAGGGAAGGGGGATAAGTGAAAAACTGTTTTTT.

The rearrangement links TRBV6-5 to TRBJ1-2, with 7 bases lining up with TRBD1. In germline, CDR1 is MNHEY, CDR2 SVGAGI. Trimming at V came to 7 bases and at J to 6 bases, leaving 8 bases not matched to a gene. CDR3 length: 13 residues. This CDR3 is CASTQDRNNGYTF. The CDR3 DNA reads TGTGCCAGCACCCAGGACAGGAATAATGGCTACACCTTC.

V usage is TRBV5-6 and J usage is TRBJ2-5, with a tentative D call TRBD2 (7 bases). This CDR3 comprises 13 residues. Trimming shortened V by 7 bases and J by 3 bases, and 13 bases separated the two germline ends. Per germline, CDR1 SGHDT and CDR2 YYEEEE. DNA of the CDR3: TGTGCCAGCGGATGGGGGGGCGAAGAGACCCAGTACTTC. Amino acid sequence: CASGWGGEETQYF.

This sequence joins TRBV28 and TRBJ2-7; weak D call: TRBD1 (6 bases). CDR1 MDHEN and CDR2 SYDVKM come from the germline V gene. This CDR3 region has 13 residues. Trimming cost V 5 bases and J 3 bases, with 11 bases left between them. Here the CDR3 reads CASSPQGFYEQYF. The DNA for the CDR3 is TGTGCCAGCAGTCCTCAGGGGTTCTACGAGCAGTACTTC.

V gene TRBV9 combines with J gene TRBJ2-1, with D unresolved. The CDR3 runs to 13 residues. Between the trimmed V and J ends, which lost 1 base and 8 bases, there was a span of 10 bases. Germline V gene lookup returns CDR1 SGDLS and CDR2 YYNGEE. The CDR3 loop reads CASSVLSADEQFF. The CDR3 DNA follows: TGTGCCAGCAGCGTATTGAGCGCGGATGAGCAGTTCTTC.

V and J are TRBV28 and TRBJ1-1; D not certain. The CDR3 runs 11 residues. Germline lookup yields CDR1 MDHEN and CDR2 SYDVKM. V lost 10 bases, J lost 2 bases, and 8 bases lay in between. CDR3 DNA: TGTGCCACCGGGGTTAACACTGAAGCTTTCTTT. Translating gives CATGVNTEAFF.

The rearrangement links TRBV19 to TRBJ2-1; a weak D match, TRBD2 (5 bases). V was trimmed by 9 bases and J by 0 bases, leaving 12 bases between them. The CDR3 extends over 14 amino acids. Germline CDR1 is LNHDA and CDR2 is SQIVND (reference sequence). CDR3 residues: CASGLGLSYNEQFF. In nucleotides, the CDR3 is TGTGCCAGCGGACTCGGCCTCTCCTACAATGAGCAGTTCTTC.

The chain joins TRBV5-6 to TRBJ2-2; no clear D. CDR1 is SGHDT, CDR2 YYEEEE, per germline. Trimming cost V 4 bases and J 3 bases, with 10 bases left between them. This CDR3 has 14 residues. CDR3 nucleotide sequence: TGTGCCAGCAGCCTGGACGGTTACACCGGGGAGCTGTTTTTT. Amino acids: CASSLDGYTGELFF.

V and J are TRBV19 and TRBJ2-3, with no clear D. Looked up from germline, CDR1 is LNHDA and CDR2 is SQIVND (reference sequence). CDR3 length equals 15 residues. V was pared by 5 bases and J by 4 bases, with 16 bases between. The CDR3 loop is CASSYVKVGSDTQYF. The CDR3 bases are TGTGCCAGTAGTTACGTAAAGGTCGGGTCAGATACGCAGTATTTT.

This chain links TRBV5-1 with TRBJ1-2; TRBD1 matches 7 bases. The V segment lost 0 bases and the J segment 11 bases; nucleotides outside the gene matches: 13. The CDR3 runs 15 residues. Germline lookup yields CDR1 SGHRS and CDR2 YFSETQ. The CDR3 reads CASSLGRQGIWWYTF. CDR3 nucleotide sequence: TGCGCCAGCAGCTTGGGGAGACAGGGTATTTGGTGGTACACCTTC.

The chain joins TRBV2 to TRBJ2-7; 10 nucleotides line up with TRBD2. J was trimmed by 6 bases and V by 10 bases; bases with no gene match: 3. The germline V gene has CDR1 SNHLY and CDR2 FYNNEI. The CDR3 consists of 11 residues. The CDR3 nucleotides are TGTGCCAAGCGGGAGGGCCTCGAGCAGTACTTC. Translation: CAKREGLEQYF. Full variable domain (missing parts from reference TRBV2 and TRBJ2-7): EPEVTQTPSHQVTQMGQEVILRCVPISNHLYFYWYRQILGQKVEFLVSFYNNEISEKSEIFDDQFSVERPDGSNFTLKIRSTKLEDSAMYFCAKREGLEQYFGPGTRLTVT.

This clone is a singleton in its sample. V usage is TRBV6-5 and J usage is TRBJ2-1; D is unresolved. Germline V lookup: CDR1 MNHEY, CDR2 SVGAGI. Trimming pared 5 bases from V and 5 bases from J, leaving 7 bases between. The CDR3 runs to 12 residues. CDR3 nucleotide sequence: TGTGCCAGCAGTGGCCTGAACAATGAGCAGTTCTTC. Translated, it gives CASSGLNNEQFF.

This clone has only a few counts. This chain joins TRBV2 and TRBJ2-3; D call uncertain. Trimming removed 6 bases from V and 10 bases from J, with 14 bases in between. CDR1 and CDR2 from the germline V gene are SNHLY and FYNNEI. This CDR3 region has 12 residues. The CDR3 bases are TGTGCCAGCAGGGCCATTAACCGTGCGCAGTATTTT. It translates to CASRAINRAQYF. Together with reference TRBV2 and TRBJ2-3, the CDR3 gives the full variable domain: EPEVTQTPSHQVTQMGQEVILRCVPISNHLYFYWYRQILGQKVEFLVSFYNNEISEKSEIFDDQFSVERPDGSNFTLKIRSTKLEDSAMYFCASRAINRAQYFGPGTRLTVL.

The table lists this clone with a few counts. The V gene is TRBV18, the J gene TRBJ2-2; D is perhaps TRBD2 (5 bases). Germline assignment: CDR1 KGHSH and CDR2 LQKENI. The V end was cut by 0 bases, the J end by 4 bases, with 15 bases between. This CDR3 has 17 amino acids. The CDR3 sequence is CASSPPESRRPTGELFF. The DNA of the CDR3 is TGTGCCAGCTCACCACCAGAGAGCAGGAGGCCCACCGGGGAGCTGTTTTTT. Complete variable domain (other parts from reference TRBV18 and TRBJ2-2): NAGVMQNPRHLVRRRGQEARLRCSPMKGHSHVYWYRQLPEEGLKFMVYLQKENIIDESGMPKERFSAEFPKEGPSILRIQQVVRGDSAAYFCASSPPESRRPTGELFFGEGSRLTVL.